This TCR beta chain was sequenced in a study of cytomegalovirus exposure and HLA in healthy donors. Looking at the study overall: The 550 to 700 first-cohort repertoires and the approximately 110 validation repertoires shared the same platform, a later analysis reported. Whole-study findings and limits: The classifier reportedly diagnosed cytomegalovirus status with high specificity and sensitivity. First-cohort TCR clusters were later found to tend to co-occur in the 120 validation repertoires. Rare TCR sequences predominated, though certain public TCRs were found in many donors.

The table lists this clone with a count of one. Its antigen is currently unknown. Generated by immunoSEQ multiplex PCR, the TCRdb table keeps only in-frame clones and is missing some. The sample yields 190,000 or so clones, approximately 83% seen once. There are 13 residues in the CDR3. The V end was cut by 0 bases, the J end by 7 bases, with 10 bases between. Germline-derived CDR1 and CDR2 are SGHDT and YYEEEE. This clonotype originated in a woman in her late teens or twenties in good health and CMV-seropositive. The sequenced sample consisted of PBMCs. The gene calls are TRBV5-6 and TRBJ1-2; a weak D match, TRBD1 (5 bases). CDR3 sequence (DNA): TGTGCCAGCAGCTTGGTTCAGGGAAGTGGCTACACCTTC. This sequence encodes CASSLVQGSGYTF.